The 23 T cell receptor beta chains listed next were all sequenced from one sample in a study of monozygotic twins with cystic fibrosis (dated by TCRdb to the early 2020s). Preparation of the library involved the immunoSEQ multiplex PCR assay. Here the immuneACCESS table is served through TCRdb, limited to in-frame sequences with V and J called. Missing clones are a known gap in these copies; in checked studies unresolved V genes cover under half, and the rest lacks a known reason. This sample comprises about 29,000 clones, around four fifths of them detected only once. The ten largest clones add up to about 0.96% of the sample. The sequenced material came from blood. All receptors derive from a girl aged 2-10 years with cystic fibrosis.

This rearrangement joins TRBV28 to TRBJ1-1, with D perhaps matching TRBD1 (5 bases). In germline, CDR1 is MDHEN, CDR2 SYDVKM. The CDR3 totals 18 residues. The V gene lost 1 base and the J gene lost 4 bases, with 22 bases spanning the gap. This chain's CDR3 is CASSLLVPGFGIGTEAFF. The CDR3 DNA follows: TGTGCCAGCAGTTTATTGGTCCCAGGGTTCGGGATTGGCACTGAAGCTTTCTTT.

The chain employs TRBV29-1 and TRBJ1-1; D is unclear. The CDR3 totals 12 residues. V dropped 4 bases and J dropped 4 bases, with 10 bases sitting between them. Germline CDR1 and CDR2: SQVTM and ANQGSEA. The chain's CDR3 is CSVALGSTEAFF. The CDR3 bases are TGCAGCGTTGCATTGGGGTCCACTGAAGCTTTCTTT.

J is TRBJ2-2 and V is TRBV2; 7 bases align to TRBD2. Trimming cost V 6 bases and J 4 bases; bases outside gene matches: 5. Germline CDR1 reads SNHLY; CDR2 reads FYNNEI. This CDR3 is 14 amino acids long. The CDR3, as DNA: TGTGCCAGCAGAGGGCGGGAGAGCACCGGGGAGCTGTTTTTT. This codes for CASRGRESTGELFF. Using reference TRBV2 and TRBJ2-2 for the parts outside the CDR3, the full variable domain is EPEVTQTPSHQVTQMGQEVILRCVPISNHLYFYWYRQILGQKVEFLVSFYNNEISEKSEIFDDQFSVERPDGSNFTLKIRSTKLEDSAMYFCASRGRESTGELFFGEGSRLTVL.

The rearrangement joins TRBV5-1 to TRBJ1-2; maybe TRBD1 (5 bases). Germline V gene data show CDR1 as SGHRS and CDR2 as YFSETQ. The CDR3 is 14 amino acids. With 4 bases removed from V and 6 bases from J, the gap between germline ends came to 16 bases. The CDR3 nucleotides are TGCGCCAGCAGCCCAGCAGCGGCCAGGGATGGCTACACCTTC. It codes for CASSPAAARDGYTF.

This chain connects TRBV29-1 to TRBJ2-7, with a weak D call TRBD2 (5 bases). CDR3 length equals 13 residues. The germline V gene encodes CDR1 SQVTM and CDR2 ANQGSEA. V was cut by 6 bases and J by 5 bases, with 17 bases left in between. The CDR3 bases are TGCAGCGTCGCAGGACTCCTACTAGACGAGCAGTACTTC. It encodes CSVAGLLLDEQYF.

V and J are TRBV11-1 and TRBJ2-1; tentatively, D is TRBD2 (5 bases). Between the trimmed V and J ends, which lost 5 bases and 3 bases, there was a span of 14 bases. This CDR3 contains 15 residues. The germline gives CDR1 SGHAT, CDR2 FQDESV (reference sequence). CDR3 coding DNA: TGTGCCAGCAGCCCACGGGGTAGCAGCTACAATGAGCAGTTCTTC. This gives the protein CASSPRGSSYNEQFF.

The chain recombines TRBV6-6 with TRBJ1-3; D unresolved. Trimming pared 2 bases from V and 1 base from J, leaving 6 bases between. The CDR3 extends over 14 amino acids. The germline CDR1 and CDR2 sequences are MNHNY and SVGAGI (reference sequence). CDR3 sequence reads: CASSYTGSGNTIYF. CDR3 coding DNA: TGTGCCAGCAGTTACACCGGATCTGGAAACACCATATATTTT.

The V call is TRBV6-5, the J call TRBJ1-2; the D gene is possibly TRBD1 (5 bases). Trimming left V 0 bases short and J 5 bases short, with 16 bases between. Germline loops: CDR1 MNHEY, CDR2 SVGAGI. This CDR3 has 16 amino acids. The DNA of the CDR3 is TGTGCCAGCAGTTACTCACTCCGGGGGGAAGGATATGGCTACACCTTC. It specifies CASSYSLRGEGYGYTF.

The J gene is TRBJ1-1, the V gene TRBV7-6; D may be TRBD1 (6 bases). The V end lost 1 base, the J end lost 1 base, and 10 bases lay between the germline ends. CDR1 and CDR2 from the germline V gene are SGHVS and FNYEAQ. The CDR3 totals 15 residues. CDR3 in amino acids: CASSLDGGANTEAFF. In DNA, the CDR3 is TGTGCCAGCAGCTTAGACGGGGGCGCGAACACTGAAGCTTTCTTT.

V usage is TRBV5-1 and J usage is TRBJ1-3; tentative D call: TRBD1 (5 bases). The V end was cut by 4 bases, the J end by 2 bases, with 10 bases between. This CDR3 spans 14 amino acids. The germline CDR1 and CDR2 sequences are SGHRS and YFSETQ. CDR3 residues: CASSPGGAGNTIYF. The CDR3 region has the DNA TGCGCCAGCAGCCCAGGAGGGGCTGGAAACACCATATATTTT.

V and J are TRBV5-1 and TRBJ2-1; D is uncertain. The CDR3 is 12 residues long. Germline V gene data show CDR1 as SGHRS and CDR2 as YFSETQ. The V gene lost 5 bases and the J gene lost 2 bases, with 5 bases spanning the gap. Written as DNA, the CDR3 is TGCGCCAGCAGTCAGACCTACAATGAGCAGTTCTTC. It yields the protein CASSQTYNEQFF.

The chain has TRBV19 and TRBJ1-5; 8 nucleotides line up with TRBD1. Germline-derived CDR1 and CDR2 are LNHDA and SQIVND (reference sequence). V dropped 8 bases and J dropped 3; count of bases not matched to a gene: 3. The CDR3 extends over 13 amino acids. The CDR3 region is CASDRGTNQPQHF. CDR3 bases: TGTGCCAGTGACAGGGGTACCAATCAGCCCCAGCATTTT.

This rearrangement joins TRBV10-3 to TRBJ2-1; 8 nucleotides line up with TRBD1. Germline V gene sequence: CDR1 ENHRY, CDR2 SYGVKD. CDR3 length: 16 amino acids. The junction had 12 bases not matched to a gene; V was cut back by 6 bases and J by 5 bases. CDR3 amino acids: CAISALGQGTNNEQFF. The CDR3 DNA reads TGTGCCATCAGCGCTCTCGGACAGGGCACGAACAATGAGCAGTTCTTC.

V usage is TRBV11-2 and J usage is TRBJ2-2; 8 nucleotides line up with TRBD1. The CDR3 covers 17 residues. Germline CDR1 reads SGHAT; CDR2 reads FQNNGV. The V and J ends lost 2 bases and 6 bases, in that order; junction bases with no gene match: 11. The CDR3 DNA sequence: TGTGCCAGCAGCTTACTTATCGGACAGGGTGGTGCCGGGGAGCTGTTTTTT. Translation: CASSLLIGQGGAGELFF.

This clone showed up just once. The CDR3 here is CAWSPQGDAETQYF. Here the CDR3 DNA reads TGTGCCTGGAGTCCACAGGGAGATGCAGAGACCCAGTACTTC. The chain joins TRBV30 to TRBJ2-5; tentatively, D is TRBD1 (6 bases). V lost 2 bases to trimming and J lost 4 bases, with 14 bases between them. This CDR3 region has 14 residues. CDR1 GTSNPN and CDR2 SVGIG come from the germline V gene (reference sequence).

The gene calls are TRBV5-1 and TRBJ2-5; D not certain. Germline V lookup: CDR1 SGHRS, CDR2 YFSETQ. V lost 0 bases, J lost 3 bases, and 9 bases lay in between. The CDR3 is 14 residues long. CDR3 coding DNA: TGCGCCAGCAGCTTGGGTTCAGGAAAAGAGACCCAGTACTTC. Translation: CASSLGSGKETQYF.

This clone showed up just once. The chain employs TRBV27 and TRBJ2-7, with 7 bases aligning to TRBD2. Trimming at V came to 4 bases and at J to 6 bases, leaving 12 bases not matched to a gene. In germline, CDR1 is MNHEY, CDR2 SMNVEV (reference sequence). The CDR3 is made up of 15 amino acids. CDR3 sequence reads: CASSSSTSAPREQYF. In nucleotides, the CDR3 is TGTGCCAGCAGTTCCTCCACTAGCGCCCCTCGCGAGCAGTACTTC.

The V gene is TRBV15, the J gene TRBJ1-5, with 7 bases lining up with TRBD1. The CDR3 has 14 amino acids. Trimming removed 0 bases from V and 5 bases from J; junction bases left unmatched: 1. Germline V lookup: CDR1 LNHNV, CDR2 YYDKDF (reference sequence). CDR3: CATSRDRGHQPQHF. DNA for the CDR3: TGTGCCACCAGCAGAGATAGGGGGCATCAGCCCCAGCATTTT.

This chain joins TRBV7-9 and TRBJ2-2; perhaps TRBD2 as D (5 bases). The germline V gene encodes CDR1 SEHNR and CDR2 FQNEAQ (reference sequence). V lost 2 bases and J lost 5, with 9 bases in between. This CDR3 spans 14 amino acids. CDR3 bases: TGTGCCAGCAGCTTAAGCGGCCTTACCGGGGAGCTGTTTTTT. It is translated as CASSLSGLTGELFF.

This chain connects TRBV6-6 to TRBJ1-3, with D unresolved. Germline V lookup: CDR1 MNHNY, CDR2 SVGAGI (reference sequence). With 2 bases removed from V and 2 bases from J, the gap between germline ends came to 13 bases. The CDR3 runs to 16 residues. The CDR3 loop is CASSYPNTRAGNTIYF. CDR3 nucleotides: TGTGCCAGCAGTTACCCCAACACAAGGGCTGGAAACACCATATATTTT.

The V gene is TRBV5-1, the J gene TRBJ1-3; D might be TRBD1 (5 bases). Germline V gene data show CDR1 as SGHRS and CDR2 as YFSETQ. Trimming took off 4 bases at V and 2 bases at J, with 13 bases between the two ends. This CDR3 comprises 15 residues. For the CDR3, the DNA is TGCGCCAGCAGCCCCAACACAGGACCTGGAAACACCATATATTTT. It encodes CASSPNTGPGNTIYF.

This rearrangement joins TRBV18 to TRBJ2-5; perhaps TRBD1 as D (6 bases). The J call may be incorrect, as the DNA end agrees better with TRBJ2-7. Germline assignment: CDR1 KGHSH and CDR2 LQKENI. This CDR3 contains 13 residues. The CDR3 is CASSQGGAYEQYF. The CDR3 nucleotides are TGTGCCAGCTCACAAGGGGGAGCCTACGAGCAGTACTTC.

This clone showed up just a few times. CDR3 DNA sequence: TGTGCCAGCAGTGTATACGGACAGTCCTACGAGCAGTACTTC. It encodes CASSVYGQSYEQYF. V gene TRBV6-1 combines with J gene TRBJ2-7; possibly TRBD1 for D (6 bases). Germline CDR1 reads MNHNS; CDR2 reads SASEGT. V lost 4 bases and J 1 base, leaving 11 bases between the germline ends. The CDR3 is 14 amino acids.